What follows are 15 T cell receptor beta chains derived from one specimen sequenced in a study of blood T cell repertoires in COVID-19. The table came from immunoSEQ multiplex PCR; TCRdb's copy has only in-frame clones and leaves some out. The table has hundreds of thousands of clones, approximately 86% seen once. Sequencing was carried out using peripheral blood. Receptors originate from a woman in her seventies with COVID-19, enrolled during active disease.

The rearrangement joins TRBV9 to TRBJ2-2; D ambiguous. CDR1 and CDR2 (germline): SGDLS, YYNGEE. With 3 bases removed from V and 4 bases from J, the gap between germline ends came to 7 bases. This CDR3 has 13 amino acids. In DNA form, the CDR3 reads TGTGCCAGCAGCGACAGATTCACCGGGGAGCTGTTTTTT. Translation: CASSDRFTGELFF.

The chain joins TRBV2 to TRBJ2-4; 9 bases are a match to TRBD2. Germline CDR1 is SNHLY and CDR2 is FYNNEI. The CDR3 contains 14 residues. Losses at the gene ends were 7 bases for V and 6 bases for J; bases not matched to a gene: 7. The CDR3 nucleotides are TGTGCCAGCAAGTTCAGCGGGGGGATAAACATTCAGTACTTC. Amino acids: CASKFSGGINIQYF.

V and J are TRBV7-2 and TRBJ2-5; D unresolved. Trimming shortened V by 1 base and J by 4 bases, and 13 bases separated the two germline ends. The CDR3 has 15 amino acids. Germline assignment: CDR1 SGHTA and CDR2 FQGNSA. CDR3 loop: CASSLVRQAVETQYF. CDR3 DNA sequence: TGTGCCAGCAGCTTAGTTCGGCAGGCAGTAGAGACCCAGTACTTC. Supplemented by reference TRBV7-2 and TRBJ2-5, the full variable domain reads GAGVSQSPSNKVTEKGKDVELRCDPISGHTALYWYRQSLGQGLEFLIYFQGNSAPDKSGLPSDRFSAERTGGSVSTLTIQRTQQEDSAVYLCASSLVRQAVETQYFGPGTRLLVL.

This clone has a handful of counts. The chain joins TRBV7-8 to TRBJ1-2; D gene uncertain. The CDR3 runs to 12 residues. Trimming cost V 3 bases and J 4 bases, with 6 bases left between them. Germline V gene lookup returns CDR1 SGHVS and CDR2 FQNEAQ. DNA of the CDR3: TGTGCCAGCAGCTTCACTACCTATGGCTACACCTTC. Amino acids: CASSFTTYGYTF.

V gene TRBV7-3 combines with J gene TRBJ1-1; TRBD1 might be the D (5 bases). CDR1 is SGHTA, CDR2 FQGTGA, per germline. The V end was cut by 0 bases, the J end by 2 bases, with 7 bases between. The CDR3 covers 14 residues. The CDR3 bases are TGTGCCAGCAGCTTAACAGGGGTTAACACTGAAGCTTTCTTT. It encodes CASSLTGVNTEAFF.

The chain recombines TRBV7-9 with TRBJ2-3, with TRBD1 identical over 9 bases. Germline V gene data show CDR1 as SEHNR and CDR2 as FQNEAQ (reference sequence). This CDR3 spans 15 amino acids. With V trimmed by 3 bases and J by 5 bases, 6 bases remained unmatched. The CDR3 region is CASSFRQGVKDTQYF. The CDR3 DNA is TGTGCCAGCAGCTTTAGACAGGGGGTAAAAGATACGCAGTATTTT.

This clone has just a few counts. The chain recombines TRBV11-2 with TRBJ1-1, with D perhaps TRBD1 (6 bases). CDR1 and CDR2 from the germline V gene are SGHAT and FQNNGV. This CDR3 comprises 16 residues. Trimming stripped 2 bases from V and 6 bases from J, with 19 bases between. The CDR3 region is CASSLRRDTRYAEAFF. The CDR3 DNA follows: TGTGCCAGCAGCTTACGTAGGGACACACGTTATGCTGAAGCTTTCTTT.

This clone was observed a few times. This chain connects TRBV27 to TRBJ1-6; D unresolved. Germline V CDR1 and CDR2: MNHEY, SMNVEV (reference sequence). The CDR3 is made up of 14 amino acids. The germline V and J ends were trimmed by 1 base and 6 bases, with 7 bases remaining between them. In DNA form, the CDR3 reads TGTGCCAGCAGTTTATTTTCCAGTAATTCACCCCTCCACTTT. The encoded protein is CASSLFSSNSPLHF.

The chain couples TRBV5-1 to TRBJ2-5, with a weak D call TRBD2 (6 bases). Trimming took off 3 bases at V and 1 base at J, with 13 bases between the two ends. Germline lookup yields CDR1 SGHRS and CDR2 YFSETQ. CDR3 length: 15 amino acids. In nucleotides, the CDR3 is TGCGCCAGCAGCTCGATCCGGGACTTCCAAGAGACCCAGTACTTC. Residues: CASSSIRDFQETQYF.

This clone was seen many times. This chain connects TRBV11-2 to TRBJ1-2, with 8 bases matching TRBD1. This CDR3 is 13 amino acids long. Trimming at V came to 5 bases and at J to 4 bases, leaving 3 bases not matched to a gene. CDR1 and CDR2 from the germline V gene are SGHAT and FQNNGV. The CDR3 region has the DNA TGTGCCAGCAGCAACGGACAGGGCTATGGCTACACCTTC. This encodes CASSNGQGYGYTF. The full variable domain, in which reference TRBV11-2 and TRBJ1-2 provide the parts outside the CDR3, is EAGVAQSPRYKIIEKRQSVAFWCNPISGHATLYWYQQILGQGPKLLIQFQNNGVVDDSQLPKDRFSAERLKGVDSTLKIQPAKLEDSAVYLCASSNGQGYGYTFGSGTRLTVV.

This chain links TRBV12-3 or TRBV12-4 with TRBJ1-5; D ambiguous. Trimming removed 3 bases at V and 7 bases at J, with 10 bases between. The CDR3 spans 13 residues. The CDR3 reads CASSFSEDQPQHF. The CDR3 coding sequence is TGTGCCAGCAGTTTTTCGGAGGACCAGCCCCAGCATTTT.

This clone was observed a few times. The chain joins TRBV18 to TRBJ1-2; a weak D match, TRBD1 (6 bases). This CDR3 region has 15 residues. Germline V gene sequence: CDR1 KGHSH, CDR2 LQKENI. V was cut by 2 bases and J by 2 bases, with 12 bases left in between. The CDR3 loop is CASSPGRGENYGYTF. The CDR3 DNA reads as TGTGCCAGCTCACCAGGCAGGGGTGAAAACTATGGCTACACCTTC.

This clone was picked up a small number of times. The rearrangement links TRBV2 to TRBJ1-2; D is possibly TRBD1 (6 bases). Germline CDR1 and CDR2: SNHLY and FYNNEI. V was cut by 3 bases and J by 3 bases, with 11 bases left in between. There are 14 residues in the CDR3. Here the CDR3 DNA reads TGTGCCAGCAGTGATTTCGCAGGGGACTATGGCTACACCTTC. The encoded protein is CASSDFAGDYGYTF.

This sequence joins TRBV18 and TRBJ1-1; maybe TRBD1 (5 bases). The V gene's germline CDR1 is KGHSH and CDR2 LQKENI. V was trimmed by 0 bases and J by 12 bases, leaving 14 bases between them. The CDR3 length is 13 residues. DNA for the CDR3: TGTGCCAGCTCACCACCGACCAGGACAACGACTTTCTTT. This gives the protein CASSPPTRTTTFF.

V usage is TRBV7-2 and J usage is TRBJ1-6; D unresolved. Looked up from germline, CDR1 is SGHTA and CDR2 is FQGNSA. This CDR3 region has 12 residues. V was clipped by 5 bases and J by 4 bases, with 3 bases between them. The CDR3 DNA follows: TGTGCCAGCAGCCTGTATAATTCACCCCTCCACTTT. Translated: CASSLYNSPLHF.